The rows below give T cell receptor beta chains drawn from one sample of a study of OX40 agonist ivuxolimab in advanced cancers. Generated by immunoSEQ multiplex PCR, the TCRdb table keeps only in-frame clones and is missing some. The sample shows around 66,000 clones, 84% of them seen only once. The source was CD4+ or CD8+ T cells sorted from blood, collected in a trial of the OX40 agonist ivuxolimab. The receptors were sampled from an adult with an advanced solid tumor such as melanoma, head and neck, liver or kidney cancer. CDR3s include the opening cysteine and the closing phenylalanine or tryptophan. D genes are given only for firm matches. Clone size is given for some rows only: seen once, a few or many times, or a class if the clone is expanded.

>-|11|-|TRBJ1-5|TRBV6-6
TGTGCCAGCAGCCCCTCGGGAGCCCAGCATTTT
CASSPSGAQHF
>-|16|TRBD2|TRBJ2-5|TRBV18
TGTGCCAGCTCACCAATCGGCGGGGGTGCCCAAGAGACCCAGTACTTC
CASSPIGGGAQETQYF
>-|13|-|TRBJ2-1|TRBV7-6
TGTGCCAGCAGCCCACGGGGGGCCGATGAGCAGTTCTTC
CASSPRGADEQFF
>-|15|-|TRBJ1-4|TRBV7-8
TGTGCCAGCAGCGCTGACCCCGGGCCTATCAAAAAACTGTTTTTT
CASSADPGPIKKLFF
>-|15|TRBD1|TRBJ2-1|TRBV19
TGTGCCAGTAGTATTCGGACAGGGGGCTACAATGAGCAGTTCTTC
CASSIRTGGYNEQFF
>-|15|TRBD1|TRBJ1-1|TRBV6-1
TGTGCCAGCAGTGACATTCGGACAGGGAACACTGAAGCTTTCTTT
CASSDIRTGNTEAFF
>-|13|-|TRBJ1-5|TRBV18
TGTGCCAGCTCACTTACATTAACCCAGCCCCAGCATTTT
CASSLTLTQPQHF
>once|14|-|TRBJ1-1|TRBV19
TGTGCCAGTAGTATAGTGTACGGATACACTGAAGCTTTCTTT
CASSIVYGYTEAFF
>-|15|-|TRBJ2-3|TRBV19
TGTGCCAGTAGCATGGATCTACTAGGCACAGATACGCAGTATTTT
CASSMDLLGTDTQYF
>-|17|TRBD1|TRBJ2-1|TRBV7-8
TGTGCCAGCAGCTTACTCTTCGGGCAGGGGGCCTACAATGAGCAGTTCTTC
CASSLLFGQGAYNEQFF
>-|15|-|TRBJ2-7|TRBV7-9
TGTGCCAGCAGCTTAGCGGGGGAGCCCACCTACGAGCAGTACTTC
CASSLAGEPTYEQYF
>-|13|TRBD1|TRBJ1-1|TRBV2
TGTGCCAGCGTAAGACAGGGGATAGGGGAAGCTTTCTTT
CASVRQGIGEAFF
>few|15|-|TRBJ2-6|TRBV9
TGTGCCAGCAGCCTAAGGGGCTCTGGGGCCAACGTCCTGACTTTC
CASSLRGSGANVLTF
>-|15|-|TRBJ2-6|TRBV5-6
TGTGCCAGCAGCTGGGGGTTGGCTGGGGCCAACGTCCTGACTTTC
CASSWGLAGANVLTF
>-|16|-|TRBJ2-2|TRBV7-3
TGTGCCAGCAGCGCGGGGGCCTCCTTGAACACCGGGGAGCTGTTTTTT
CASSAGASLNTGELFF
>-|15|TRBD1|TRBJ1-6|TRBV5-1
TGCGCCAGCAGCTTGGGGGGACAGGGGCGTTCACCCCTCCACTTT
CASSLGGQGRSPLHF
>-|17|-|TRBJ1-3|TRBV18
TGTGCCAGCTCACCGTGGCAGCTTCAGTCCTCTGGAAACACCATATATTTT
CASSPWQLQSSGNTIYF
>few|14|TRBD1|TRBJ2-7|TRBV7-2
TGTGCCAGCAGCTATTGGACAGGGACCTACGAGCAGTACTTC
CASSYWTGTYEQYF
>-|13|-|TRBJ2-3|TRBV5-1
TGCGCCAGCAGCACCCCGTCCCAGGGGACGCAGTATTTT
CASSTPSQGTQYF
>-|15|-|TRBJ1-6|TRBV19
TGTGCCAGTAGTATTTGGGGTTCCCGGGAGTCACCCCTCCACTTT
CASSIWGSRESPLHF
>-|14|-|TRBJ1-2|TRBV9
TGTGCCAGCAGCGTGGCGGGGGCTAACTATGGCTACACCTTC
CASSVAGANYGYTF
>-|18|-|TRBJ1-4|TRBV7-3
TGTGCCAGCAGCTTAAATTCCCCTCAGGCGGTGGCTAATGAAAAACTGTTTTTT
CASSLNSPQAVANEKLFF
>-|15|-|TRBJ2-7|TRBV4-1
TGCGCCAGCAGCCTCAGAGATGAGTTATCCTACGAGCAGTACTTC
CASSLRDELSYEQYF
>-|14|-|TRBJ1-1|TRBV18
TGTGCCAGCTCACCTGAAATCGGGACACCAGAAGCTTTCTTT
CASSPEIGTPEAFF
>-|15|-|TRBJ2-3|TRBV7-3
TGTGCCAGCAGCTTAATGGGCCTAAGCACAGATACGCAGTATTTT
CASSLMGLSTDTQYF
>-|14|-|TRBJ1-2|TRBV10-3
TGTGCCATCAGATCAACAGGGAACGGCTATGGCTACACCTTC
CAIRSTGNGYGYTF
>-|15|-|TRBJ1-5|TRBV6-6
TGTGCCACCCAGGACGCCGGGGGTAGCAATCAGCCCCAGCATTTT
CATQDAGGSNQPQHF
>-|15|TRBD2|TRBJ2-1|TRBV15
TGTGCCACCAGCAGAGATCGGGGACTAGCGGGTGAGCAGTTCTTC
CATSRDRGLAGEQFF
>-|14|TRBD1|TRBJ2-5|TRBV10-3
TGTGCCACCCTTCGACAGGGTCAGAGAGAGACCCAGTACTTC
CATLRQGQRETQYF
>-|17|-|TRBJ1-1|TRBV5-1
TGCGCCAGCAGCTTGGCCGGGGAAGAACGGAGGAACACTGAAGCTTTCTTT
CASSLAGEERRNTEAFF
>-|14|-|TRBJ2-2|TRBV28
TGTGCCAGCAGGGACAGATCCTATGCCGGGGAGCTGTTTTTT
CASRDRSYAGELFF
>-|13|-|TRBJ1-1|TRBV6-1
TGTGCCAGCAGTGGTCAGGAGAACACTGAAGCTTTCTTT
CASSGQENTEAFF
>-|14|-|TRBJ1-6|TRBV6-9
TGTGCCAGCAGTCTGGCCGGGACCGGTCCACCCCTCCACTTT
CASSLAGTGPPLHF
>-|15|TRBD1|TRBJ1-3|TRBV7-8
TGTGCCAGCAGCCGACAGGGGAGATCGGGAAACACCATATATTTT
CASSRQGRSGNTIYF
>-|15|-|TRBJ1-4|TRBV5-1
TGCGCCAGCAGCCGGGACGGCAGGACCAATGAAAAACTGTTTTTT
CASSRDGRTNEKLFF
>-|18|-|TRBJ2-4|TRBV4-1
TGCGCCAGCAGCCAAGATCCGATGCAAATAATAGCCAAAAACATTCAGTACTTC
CASSQDPMQIIAKNIQYF
>-|14|-|TRBJ1-1|TRBV21-1
TGTGCCAGCAGCAAAGCCGGACAGGGCGCTGAAGCTTTCTTT
CASSKAGQGAEAFF
>-|19|-|TRBJ2-2|TRBV9
TGTGCCAGCAGCGTAGAGCTGAAAAGATTCGGGGTGAACACCGGGGAGCTGTTTTTT
CASSVELKRFGVNTGELFF
>-|14|TRBD1|TRBJ1-1|TRBV5-4
TGTGCCAGCAGCACGACAGGGTCCGACACTGAAGCTTTCTTT
CASSTTGSDTEAFF
>-|15|-|TRBJ1-2|TRBV19
TGTGCCAGTATTTCTTTCGGGGGGACAAAGGATGGCTACACCTTC
CASISFGGTKDGYTF
>few|16|TRBD2|TRBJ2-7|TRBV7-2
TGTGCCAGCAGCCCAACCGGGACTAGCGCCTCCTACGAGCAGTACTTC
CASSPTGTSASYEQYF
>-|12|-|TRBJ1-5|TRBV28
TGTGCCTCGGGTCGTGGAAATCAGCCCCAGCATTTT
CASGRGNQPQHF
>-|17|-|TRBJ2-6|TRBV19
TGTGCCAGTAGTATTGGCCAGACCATCTCTGGGGCCAACGTCCTGACTTTC
CASSIGQTISGANVLTF
>-|16|-|TRBJ2-7|TRBV11-2
TGTGCCAGCAGCTTAGGGCGGGACCGCACAGCCTACGAGCAGTACTTC
CASSLGRDRTAYEQYF
>-|17|TRBD2|TRBJ2-1|TRBV5-1
TGCGCCAGCAGCTTGTCCATACTAGCGGGGATTCGAAATGAGCAGTTCTTC
CASSLSILAGIRNEQFF
>-|16|-|TRBJ1-2|TRBV5-1
TGCGCCAGCAGCTTGTCTGCTCTGGATGGCTCCTATGGCTACACCTTC
CASSLSALDGSYGYTF
>few|15|-|TRBJ2-2|TRBV6-5
TGTGCCAGCAGTTACGCCAGGGGGAACACCGGGGAGCTGTTTTTT
CASSYARGNTGELFF
>-|11|-|TRBJ2-1|TRBV20-1
TGCAGTGCTAGGGGTGGGGATGAGCAGTTCTTC
CSARGGDEQFF
>-|13|-|TRBJ2-1|TRBV11-2
TGTGCCAGCAGCTTAGGCGGGGTAGGTGAGCAGTTCTTC
CASSLGGVGEQFF
>-|15|TRBD1|TRBJ2-7|TRBV6-1
TGTGCCAGCAGTCCCACAGGGGGATATTCCGACGAGCAGTACTTC
CASSPTGGYSDEQYF